This T cell receptor beta chain was recorded in a study of cytomegalovirus exposure and HLA in healthy donors. General observations from the study: An analysis done earlier found most TCR beta V segments productive about 87% or about 30% of the time. Later on, analysis showed that most CMV-associated TCR beta chains appeared to be HLA-restricted. Among TCR beta chains, those listed as cytomegalovirus-associated numbered under 200.

As for the donors, each was a healthy bone marrow donor. Primers: 60 Vbeta forward and 13 Jbeta reverse. Sequencing used immunoSEQ multiplex PCR; TCRdb keeps in-frame clones, though not all of them. This sample has 120,000 to 150,000 clones, with roughly 82% found just once. CDR1 and CDR2 from the germline V gene are SGHTA and FQGNSA. This CDR3 comprises 15 residues. V lost 5 bases, J lost 9 bases, and 10 bases stayed unmatched. Turning to this clone: The antigen is not known.

This clonotype was obtained from a male donor in good health and CMV-seronegative. The rearrangement uses TRBV7-2 and TRBJ2-1; TRBD2 matches at 10 bases. Specimen: PBMCs. The CDR3 sequence is CASSPAGGPLIEQFF. DNA for the CDR3: TGTGCCAGCAGCCCAGCGGGGGGGCCGCTAATTGAGCAGTTCTTC.